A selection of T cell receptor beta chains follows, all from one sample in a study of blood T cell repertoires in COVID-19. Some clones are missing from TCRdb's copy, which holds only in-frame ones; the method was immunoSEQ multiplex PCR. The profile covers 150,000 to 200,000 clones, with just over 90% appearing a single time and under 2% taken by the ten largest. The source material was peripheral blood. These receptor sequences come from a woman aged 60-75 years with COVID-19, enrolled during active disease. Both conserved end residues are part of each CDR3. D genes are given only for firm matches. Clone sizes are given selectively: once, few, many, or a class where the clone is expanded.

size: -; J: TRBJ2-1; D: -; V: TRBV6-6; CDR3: CASRWGYRGNEQFF; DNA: TGTGCCAGCAGATGGGGCTACCGGGGGAATGAGCAGTTCTTC
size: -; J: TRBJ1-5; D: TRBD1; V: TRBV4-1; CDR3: CASSQLDRGDQPQHF; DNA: TGCGCCAGCAGCCAATTGGACAGGGGGGATCAGCCCCAGCATTTT
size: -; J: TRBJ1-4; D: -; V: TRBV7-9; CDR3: CASNSGEPSRNEKLFF; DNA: TGTGCCAGCAACTCTGGGGAGCCTTCCAGAAATGAAAAACTGTTTTTT
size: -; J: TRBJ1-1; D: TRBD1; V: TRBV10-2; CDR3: CASREDRGQSTEAFF; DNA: TGCGCCAGCAGAGAGGACAGGGGTCAGAGCACTGAAGCTTTCTTT
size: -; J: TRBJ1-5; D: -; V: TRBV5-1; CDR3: CASSPGGTLGNQPQHF; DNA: TGCGCCAGCAGCCCCGGTGGGACATTGGGCAATCAGCCCCAGCATTTT
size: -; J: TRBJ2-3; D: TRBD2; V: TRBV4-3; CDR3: CASSQGLRGDASTDTQYF; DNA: TGCGCCAGCAGCCAAGGTCTTCGGGGGGACGCTAGCACAGATACGCAGTATTTT
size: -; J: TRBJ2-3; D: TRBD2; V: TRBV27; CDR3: CASSFGLAGVVTQYF; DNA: TGTGCCAGCAGTTTCGGACTAGCGGGGGTTGTTACGCAGTATTTT
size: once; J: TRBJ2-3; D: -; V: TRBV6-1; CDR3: CASSTSGLADTQYF; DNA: TGTGCCAGCAGCACCAGCGGGCTCGCAGATACGCAGTATTTT
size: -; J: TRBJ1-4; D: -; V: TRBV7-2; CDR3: CASSLEGGATEKLFF; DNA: TGTGCCAGCAGCTTAGAGGGCGGGGCCACTGAAAAACTGTTTTTT
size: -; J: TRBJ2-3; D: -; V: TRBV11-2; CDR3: CASSLAVDSTDTQYF; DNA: TGTGCCAGCAGCTTAGCAGTTGATAGCACAGATACGCAGTATTTT
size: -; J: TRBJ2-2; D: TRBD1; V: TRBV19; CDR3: CASRPDRVYTGELFF; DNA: TGTGCCAGTAGGCCAGACAGGGTTTACACCGGGGAGCTGTTTTTT
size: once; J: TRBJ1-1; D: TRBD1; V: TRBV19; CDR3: CASTPRGQVNAEAFF; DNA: TGTGCCAGTACCCCAAGGGGACAGGTAAACGCTGAAGCTTTCTTT
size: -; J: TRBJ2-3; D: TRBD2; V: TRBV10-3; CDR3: CAISDPWLRTSGGALDTQYF; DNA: TGTGCCATCAGTGATCCATGGCTCCGGACTAGCGGGGGGGCCTTAGATACGCAGTATTTT
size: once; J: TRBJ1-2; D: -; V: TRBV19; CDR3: CASSLVGQTNYGYTF; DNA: TGTGCCAGTAGCCTCGTTGGACAGACTAACTATGGCTACACCTTC
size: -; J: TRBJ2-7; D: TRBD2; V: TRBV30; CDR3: CAFRGGVSYEQYF; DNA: TGTGCCTTTCGTGGGGGGGTCTCCTACGAGCAGTACTTC
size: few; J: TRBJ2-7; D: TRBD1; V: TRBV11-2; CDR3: CASSEGQIYEQYF; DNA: TGTGCCAGCAGCGAGGGACAGATCTACGAGCAGTACTTC
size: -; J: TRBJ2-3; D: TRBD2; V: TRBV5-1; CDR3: CASSLTSGGSSSTDTQYF; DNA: TGCGCCAGCAGCTTGACTAGCGGGGGGTCATCTAGCACAGATACGCAGTATTTT
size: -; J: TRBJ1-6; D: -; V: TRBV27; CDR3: CASSPRQNSPLHF; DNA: TGTGCCAGCAGTCCGAGACAGAATTCACCCCTCCACTTT
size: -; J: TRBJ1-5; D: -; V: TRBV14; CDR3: CASSLQGSQPQHF; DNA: TGTGCCAGCAGCCTGCAGGGGAGCCAGCCCCAGCATTTT
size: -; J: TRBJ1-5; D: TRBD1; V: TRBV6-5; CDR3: CASSPDRDGQPQHF; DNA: TGTGCCAGCAGTCCGGACAGGGATGGTCAGCCCCAGCATTTT
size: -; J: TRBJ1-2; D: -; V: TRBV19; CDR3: CASSIAFRGSNYGYTF; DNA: TGTGCCAGTAGTATAGCCTTCAGGGGTTCTAACTATGGCTACACCTTC
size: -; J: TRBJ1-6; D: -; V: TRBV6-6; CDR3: CASRRDRNSPLHF; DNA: TGTGCCAGCCGCAGGGATAGGAATTCACCCCTCCACTTT
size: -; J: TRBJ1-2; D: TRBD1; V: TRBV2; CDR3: CASSEKGARGYTF; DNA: TGTGCCAGCAGTGAAAAGGGGGCGCGGGGCTACACCTTC
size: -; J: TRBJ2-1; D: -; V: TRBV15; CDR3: CATSTRGYNEQFF; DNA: TGTGCCACCAGCACCAGGGGTTACAATGAGCAGTTCTTC
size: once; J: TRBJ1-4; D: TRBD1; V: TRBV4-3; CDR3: CASSQNTGQPNEKLFF; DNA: TGCGCCAGCAGCCAAAATACGGGACAGCCTAATGAAAAACTGTTTTTT
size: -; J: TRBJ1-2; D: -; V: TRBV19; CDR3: CASSQGSWARRINYGYTF; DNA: TGTGCCAGTAGCCAGGGTTCTTGGGCCCGCAGAATTAACTATGGCTACACCTTC
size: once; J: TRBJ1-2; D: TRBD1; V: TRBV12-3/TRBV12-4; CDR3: CASRRDRGAGYTF; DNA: TGTGCCAGCAGGCGCGACAGGGGGGCTGGCTACACCTTC